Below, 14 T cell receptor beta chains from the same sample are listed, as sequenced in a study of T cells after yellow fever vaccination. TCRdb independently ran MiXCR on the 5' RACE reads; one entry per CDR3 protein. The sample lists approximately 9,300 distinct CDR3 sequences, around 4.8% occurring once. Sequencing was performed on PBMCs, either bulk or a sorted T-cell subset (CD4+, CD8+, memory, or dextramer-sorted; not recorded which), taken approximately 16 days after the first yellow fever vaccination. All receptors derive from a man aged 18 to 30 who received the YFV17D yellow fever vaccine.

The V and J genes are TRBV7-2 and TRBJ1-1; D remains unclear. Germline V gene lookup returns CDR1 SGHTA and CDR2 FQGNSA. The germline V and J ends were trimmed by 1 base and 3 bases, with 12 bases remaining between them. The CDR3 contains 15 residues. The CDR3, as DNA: TGTGCCAGCAGCTTAGTGCCGGGCGCCTACACTGAAGCTTTCTTT. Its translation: CASSLVPGAYTEAFF.

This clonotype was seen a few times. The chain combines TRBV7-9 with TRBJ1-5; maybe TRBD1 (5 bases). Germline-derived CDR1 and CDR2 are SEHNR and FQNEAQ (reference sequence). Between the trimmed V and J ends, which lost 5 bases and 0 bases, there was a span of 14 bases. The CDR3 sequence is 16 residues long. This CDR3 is CASSPLGGGSNQPQHF. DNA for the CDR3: TGTGCCAGCAGCCCCCTCGGGGGGGGTAGCAATCAGCCCCAGCATTTT.

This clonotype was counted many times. CDR3 region: CATSRRAQETQYF. In DNA, the CDR3 is TGTGCCACCAGCCGCAGGGCCCAAGAGACCCAGTACTTC. The chain uses TRBV15 and TRBJ2-5; tentative D call: TRBD1 (5 bases). Germline V gene data show CDR1 as LNHNV and CDR2 as YYDKDF (reference sequence). V lost 5 bases and J 1 base, leaving 8 bases between the germline ends. The CDR3 contains 13 residues.

The CDR3 sequence is CASSQQLAGGETGELFF. The CDR3 region has the DNA TGTGCCAGCAGCCAGCAGCTTGCAGGGGGAGAGACCGGGGAGCTGTTTTTT. The chain combines TRBV3-1 with TRBJ2-2; 7 bases agree with TRBD1. CDR3 length: 17 amino acids. Germline loops: CDR1 LGHDT, CDR2 YNNKEL (reference sequence). Trimming at V came to 3 bases and at J to 5 bases, leaving 12 bases not matched to a gene.

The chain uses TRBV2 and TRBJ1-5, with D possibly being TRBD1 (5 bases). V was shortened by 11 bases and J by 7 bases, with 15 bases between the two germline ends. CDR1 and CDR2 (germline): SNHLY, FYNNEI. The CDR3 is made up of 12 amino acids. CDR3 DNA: TGTGCCTGCTGTTGGACAAGCCAGCCCCAGCATTTT. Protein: CACCWTSQPQHF.

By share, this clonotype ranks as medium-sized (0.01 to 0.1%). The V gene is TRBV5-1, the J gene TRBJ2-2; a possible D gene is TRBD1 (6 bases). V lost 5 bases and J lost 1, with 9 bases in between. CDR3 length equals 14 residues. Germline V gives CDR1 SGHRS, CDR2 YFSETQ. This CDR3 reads CASRPTGNTGELFF. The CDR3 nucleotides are TGCGCCAGCAGGCCGACAGGGAACACCGGGGAGCTGTTTTTT.

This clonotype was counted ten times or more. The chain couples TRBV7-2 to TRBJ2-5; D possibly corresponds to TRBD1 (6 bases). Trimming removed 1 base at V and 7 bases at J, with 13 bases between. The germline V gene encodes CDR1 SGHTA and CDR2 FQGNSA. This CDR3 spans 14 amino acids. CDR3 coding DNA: TGTGCCAGCAGCTTAGGACAGGACGGAGGGACCCAGTACTTC. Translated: CASSLGQDGGTQYF.

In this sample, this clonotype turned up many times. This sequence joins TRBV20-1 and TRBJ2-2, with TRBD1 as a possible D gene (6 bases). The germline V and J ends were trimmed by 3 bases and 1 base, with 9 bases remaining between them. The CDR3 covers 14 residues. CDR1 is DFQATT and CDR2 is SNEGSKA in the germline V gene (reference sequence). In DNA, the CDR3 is TGCAGTGCTAGGAAACAGGGGAACACCGGGGAGCTGTTTTTT. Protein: CSARKQGNTGELFF.

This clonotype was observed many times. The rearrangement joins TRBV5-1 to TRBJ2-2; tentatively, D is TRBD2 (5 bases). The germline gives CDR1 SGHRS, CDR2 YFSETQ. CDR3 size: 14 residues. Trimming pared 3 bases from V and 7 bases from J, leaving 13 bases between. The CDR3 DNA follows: TGCGCCAGCAGCTCCTTAGGAGGAGGCGGGGAGCTGTTTTTT. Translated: CASSSLGGGGELFF.

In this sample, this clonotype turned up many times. The CDR3 DNA sequence: TGTGCCAGCAGCTTCGGGGAACGCAATCAGCCCCAGCATTTT. This codes for CASSFGERNQPQHF. V and J are TRBV7-9 and TRBJ1-5; D gene uncertain. The V end lost 3 bases, the J end lost 2 bases, and 8 bases lay between the germline ends. The CDR3 length is 14 residues. Germline V gene data show CDR1 as SEHNR and CDR2 as FQNEAQ (reference sequence). The whole variable domain, filled in from reference TRBV7-9 and TRBJ1-5, reads DTGVSQNPRHKITKRGQNVTFRCDPISEHNRLYWYRQTLGQGPEFLTYFQNEAQLEKSRLLSDRFSAERPKGSFSTLEIQRTEQGDSAMYLCASSFGERNQPQHFGDGTRLSIL.

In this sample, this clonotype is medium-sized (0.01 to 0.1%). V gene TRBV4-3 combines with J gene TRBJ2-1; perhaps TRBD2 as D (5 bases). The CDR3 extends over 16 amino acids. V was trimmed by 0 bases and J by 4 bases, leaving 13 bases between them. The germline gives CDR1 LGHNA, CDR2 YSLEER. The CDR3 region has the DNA TGCGCCAGCAGCCAAGAAAGTTCGGGGAAATACAATGAGCAGTTCTTC. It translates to CASSQESSGKYNEQFF.

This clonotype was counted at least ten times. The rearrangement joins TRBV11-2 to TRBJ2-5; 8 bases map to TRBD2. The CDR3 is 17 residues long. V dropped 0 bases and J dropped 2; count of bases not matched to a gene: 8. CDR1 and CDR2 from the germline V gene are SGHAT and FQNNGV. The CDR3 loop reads CASSLDPRGAWQETQYF. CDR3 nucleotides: TGTGCCAGCAGCTTAGACCCGCGGGGGGCATGGCAAGAGACCCAGTACTTC. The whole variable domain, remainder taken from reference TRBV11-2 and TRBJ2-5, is EAGVAQSPRYKIIEKRQSVAFWCNPISGHATLYWYQQILGQGPKLLIQFQNNGVVDDSQLPKDRFSAERLKGVDSTLKIQPAKLEDSAVYLCASSLDPRGAWQETQYFGPGTRLLVL.

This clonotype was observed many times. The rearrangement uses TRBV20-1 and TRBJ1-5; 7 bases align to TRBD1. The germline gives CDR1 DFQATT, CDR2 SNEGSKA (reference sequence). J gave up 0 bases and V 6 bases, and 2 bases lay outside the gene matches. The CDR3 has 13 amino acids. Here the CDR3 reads CSAWTGSNQPQHF. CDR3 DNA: TGCAGTGCGTGGACAGGTAGCAATCAGCCCCAGCATTTT.

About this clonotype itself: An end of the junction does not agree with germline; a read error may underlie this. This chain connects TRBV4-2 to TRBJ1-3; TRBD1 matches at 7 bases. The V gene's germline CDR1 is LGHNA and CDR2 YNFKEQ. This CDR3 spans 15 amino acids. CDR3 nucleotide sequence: TGTGCCAGCAGCCGGTCGGGACAGCGCGATGACACCATGTATTTT. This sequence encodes CASSRSGQRDDTMYF.